Listed here are 8 T cell receptor beta chains from one sample, sequenced in a study of vaccination and CD4 T cells after COVID-19. Treatment: roughly 10-day PBMC culture with coronavirus spike peptide pools or control peptides (ViraFEST assay). Which antigens these TCRs recognize remains unknown. Sequencing of cultured CD4+ T cell DNA used the Oncomine TCR Beta short-read assay. TCRdb itself ran the PCR reads through MiXCR, one entry per CDR3 protein. Among 15,000 to 20,000 distinct CDR3 sequences, less than 40% were seen once, and the ten largest hold roughly 24%. The sample consisted of CD4+ T cells from blood, cultured in vitro, taken before SARS-CoV-2 vaccination. The source is a human donor who received a COVID-19 vaccine.

This clonotype was detected only a few times. V is TRBV11-3 and J is TRBJ2-4; D is ambiguous. CDR3 size: 15 residues. CDR1 and CDR2 from the germline V gene are SGHNT and YENEEA. Deletions cut 5 bases from V and 1 base from J, with 12 bases between. The CDR3 nucleotides are TGTGCCAGCAGCCCGGTGGGTATCGCCAAAAACATTCAGTACTTC. It translates to CASSPVGIAKNIQYF.

This clonotype was found a few times. V and J are TRBV7-2 and TRBJ2-5, with D tentatively TRBD1 or TRBD2 (6 bases each). The CDR3 is 16 amino acids. V gave up 3 bases and J gave up 4 bases, with 18 bases separating them. Germline-derived CDR1 and CDR2 are SGHTA and FQGNSA. CDR3 nucleotide sequence: TGTGCCAGCAGCTTCCGATCGACGGGGGCGGCAGAGACCCAGTACTTC. Protein: CASSFRSTGAAETQYF.

Only a few counts were recorded for this clonotype. V usage is TRBV20-1 and J usage is TRBJ1-1; D not certain. This CDR3 has 16 residues. Trimming took off 3 bases at V and 1 base at J, with 18 bases between the two ends. CDR1 DFQATT and CDR2 SNEGSKA come from the germline V gene (reference sequence). CDR3 DNA sequence: TGCAGTGCTAGGGTGGCGGGTGCCGTGTCGAACACTGAAGCTTTCTTT. Amino acids: CSARVAGAVSNTEAFF.

The chain recombines TRBV7-2 with TRBJ2-1; the D gene is possibly TRBD2 (5 bases). The J call may be in error: the DNA end matches TRBJ2-7 better. The V gene's germline CDR1 is SGHTA and CDR2 FQGNSA. The CDR3 totals 13 residues. This CDR3 reads CASSGGWSSEQYF. Here the CDR3 DNA reads TGTGCCAGCAGCGGAGGATGGTCGAGCGAGCAGTACTTC.

The chain employs TRBV5-1 and TRBJ1-2, with D perhaps matching TRBD1 (6 bases). The CDR3 length is 14 residues. V dropped 3 bases and J dropped 6 bases, with 15 bases sitting between them. The germline CDR1 and CDR2 sequences are SGHRS and YFSETQ. The DNA for the CDR3 is TGCGCCAGCAGCTCCATACAGGGTCAGGATGGCTACACCTTC. Translation gives CASSSIQGQDGYTF.

V is TRBV30 and J is TRBJ2-2, with 8 bases matching TRBD2. The ends lost 2 bases at V and 4 bases at J; junction bases unmatched: 9. This CDR3 is 16 amino acids long. Looked up from germline, CDR1 is GTSNPN and CDR2 is SVGIG (reference sequence). The CDR3 sequence: CAWSLRGGPATGELFF. The CDR3 DNA is TGTGCCTGGAGTCTCCGGGGGGGGCCGGCCACCGGGGAGCTGTTTTTT.

This clonotype was counted between two and nine times. The CDR3 reads CASSSLAGGAPQYF. The CDR3 DNA follows: TGTGCCAGCAGTTCACTAGCGGGGGGCGCTCCCCAGTACTTC. The gene calls are TRBV27 and TRBJ2-5, with TRBD2 matching 12 bases. Trimming at V came to 4 bases and at J to 9 bases, leaving 6 bases not matched to a gene. From germline, CDR1 is MNHEY and CDR2 SMNVEV (reference sequence). This CDR3 spans 14 amino acids.

The rearrangement links TRBV18 to TRBJ1-6; the D is unclear. CDR3 length: 15 amino acids. The germline V gene encodes CDR1 KGHSH and CDR2 LQKENI. V shed 1 base and J shed 7 bases, with 11 bases lying between them. The CDR3 DNA is TGTGCCAGCTCACCACAGGTGGCCAAAAATTCACCCCTCCACTTT. As protein: CASSPQVAKNSPLHF. Together with reference TRBV18 and TRBJ1-6, the CDR3 gives the full variable domain: NAGVMQNPRHLVRRRGQEARLRCSPMKGHSHVYWYRQLPEEGLKFMVYLQKENIIDESGMPKERFSAEFPKEGPSILRIQQVVRGDSAAYFCASSPQVAKNSPLHFGNGTRLTVT.